The 24 T cell receptor beta chains in this list originate from one sample, sequenced in a study of OX40 agonist ivuxolimab in advanced cancers. The data were produced by immunoSEQ multiplex PCR, yet TCRdb's version contains in-frame clones alone and is incomplete. Among about 82,000 clones listed, approximately 84% were seen once. Specimen: CD4+ or CD8+ T cells sorted from blood, collected in a trial of the OX40 agonist ivuxolimab. The receptors shown here come from an adult with an advanced solid tumor such as melanoma, head and neck, liver or kidney cancer.

The rearrangement uses TRBV4-1 and TRBJ2-1; D may be TRBD1 (5 bases). This CDR3 has 13 residues. V was clipped by 1 base and J by 4 bases, with 5 bases between them. Per germline, CDR1 MGHRA and CDR2 YSYEKL. CDR3 sequence (DNA): TGCGCCAGCAGCCAAGGACAGTACAATGAGCAGTTCTTC. Translating it yields CASSQGQYNEQFF.

The V call is TRBV11-2, the J call TRBJ2-7; TRBD1 is a possible D gene (5 bases). Germline CDR1 is SGHAT and CDR2 is FQNNGV. This CDR3 is 14 amino acids long. V was shortened by 4 bases and J by 2 bases, with 12 bases between the two germline ends. CDR3 coding DNA: TGTGCCAGCAGCTCGCAGGGTGGGGCCTACGAGCAGTACTTC. As protein: CASSSQGGAYEQYF.

For the CDR3, the DNA is TGTGCCAGCAGTTTACCCCCTTATGGGGGATACACAGATACGCAGTATTTT. Translated, it gives CASSLPPYGGYTDTQYF. The J gene is TRBJ2-3, the V gene TRBV27; possibly TRBD1 or TRBD2 for D (5 bases each). This CDR3 comprises 17 residues. CDR1 is MNHEY and CDR2 is SMNVEV in the germline V gene (reference sequence). V was pared by 2 bases and J by 2 bases, with 17 bases between.

The chain links TRBV2 to TRBJ2-3; D may be TRBD2 (5 bases). The CDR3 runs to 14 residues. Per germline, CDR1 SNHLY and CDR2 FYNNEI. The V end was cut by 7 bases, the J end by 7 bases, with 18 bases between. The chain's CDR3 is CASTVSGERNTQYF. CDR3 nucleotides: TGTGCCAGCACTGTAAGCGGAGAAAGAAATACGCAGTATTTT.

V gene TRBV6-1 combines with J gene TRBJ2-2; 8 bases fit TRBD1. This CDR3 has 16 residues. Germline V gene lookup returns CDR1 MNHNS and CDR2 SASEGT. Trimming removed 4 bases from V and 6 bases from J; junction bases left unmatched: 10. CDR3 sequence reads: CASSGRTGKDAGELFF. In DNA form, the CDR3 reads TGTGCCAGCAGTGGGAGGACAGGGAAGGACGCCGGGGAGCTGTTTTTT.

The chain employs TRBV5-1 and TRBJ2-1; the D gene is possibly TRBD2 (6 bases). V was pared by 0 bases and J by 4 bases, with 11 bases between. This CDR3 is 15 amino acids long. From germline, CDR1 is SGHRS and CDR2 YFSETQ. CDR3 coding DNA: TGCGCCAGCAGCTTGGGGGCGGGATCTTACAATGAGCAGTTCTTC. Translating it yields CASSLGAGSYNEQFF. The full variable domain, its missing parts supplied by reference TRBV5-1 and TRBJ2-1, is KAGVTQTPRYLIKTRGQQVTLSCSPISGHRSVSWYQQTPGQGLQFLFEYFSETQRNKGNFPGRFSGRQFSNSRSEMNVSTLELGDSALYLCASSLGAGSYNEQFFGPGTRLTVL.

V is TRBV30 and J is TRBJ2-1; no firm D call. Germline V gene data show CDR1 as GTSNPN and CDR2 as SVGIG (reference sequence). The CDR3 totals 14 residues. V lost 0 bases and J lost 0, with 6 bases in between. Here the CDR3 DNA reads TGTGCCTGGAGTGTAAAGAGCTCCTACAATGAGCAGTTCTTC. Encoded protein: CAWSVKSSYNEQFF.

The chain links TRBV6-4 to TRBJ2-1; the match to TRBD2 covers 11 bases. V shed 4 bases and J 8 bases; nucleotides not matched to a gene: 4. There are 14 residues in the CDR3. Germline V gene lookup returns CDR1 MRHNA and CDR2 SNTAGT. DNA of the CDR3: TGTGCCAGCAGTGTGGTAGCGGGAGGGTATGAGCAGTTCTTC. This sequence encodes CASSVVAGGYEQFF.

The chain uses TRBV2 and TRBJ2-7; no firm D call. CDR3 length: 13 amino acids. The germline V and J ends were trimmed by 2 bases and 4 bases, with 9 bases remaining between them. Germline values: CDR1 SNHLY, CDR2 FYNNEI. CDR3 loop: CASSETENYEQYF. The CDR3 DNA follows: TGTGCCAGCAGTGAAACGGAAAATTACGAGCAGTACTTC.

This chain uses TRBV5-1 with TRBJ2-7; the D is unclear. This CDR3 is built from 14 residues. Germline CDR1 SGHRS, CDR2 YFSETQ. Trimming stripped 1 base from V and 0 bases from J, with 8 bases between. CDR3 DNA sequence: TGCGCCAGCAGCTTGTCAGGCCCCTCCTACGAGCAGTACTTC. It is translated as CASSLSGPSYEQYF.

The rearrangement uses TRBV2 and TRBJ2-7, with D possibly matching TRBD2 (6 bases). The CDR3 totals 14 residues. Per germline, CDR1 SNHLY and CDR2 FYNNEI. V lost 8 bases to trimming and J lost 6 bases, with 20 bases between them. The DNA for the CDR3 is TGTGCCAGCGCTCTGCGGGATCTGGGGGGCGAGCAGTACTTC. Amino acids: CASALRDLGGEQYF.

This chain's CDR3 is CASSFLGFGRAETQYF. The CDR3 region has the DNA TGTGCCAGTAGTTTTTTGGGGTTTGGGAGGGCAGAGACCCAGTACTTC. The chain employs TRBV19 and TRBJ2-5; 7 bases map to TRBD2. This CDR3 has 16 residues. J was trimmed by 4 bases and V by 5 bases; bases with no gene match: 13. Looked up from germline, CDR1 is LNHDA and CDR2 is SQIVND (reference sequence).

The genes are TRBV6-5 and TRBJ1-5; no firm D call. Trimming left V 5 bases short and J 2 bases short, with 7 bases between. CDR1 MNHEY and CDR2 SVGAGI come from the germline V gene. This CDR3 has 13 amino acids. Written as DNA, the CDR3 is TGTGCCAGCAGTCGGGATGGCAATCAGCCCCAGCATTTT. Translation gives CASSRDGNQPQHF.

This chain links TRBV2 with TRBJ2-2, with D uncertain. The CDR3 extends over 17 amino acids. Germline loops: CDR1 SNHLY, CDR2 FYNNEI. Trimming left V 5 bases short and J 0 bases short, with 16 bases between. DNA of the CDR3: TGTGCCAGCAGTACCCGGCCCGGAACAACGAACACCGGGGAGCTGTTTTTT. Translating it yields CASSTRPGTTNTGELFF.

The chain uses TRBV4-2 and TRBJ2-7; D unclear. The CDR3 length is 11 residues. V gave up 3 bases and J gave up 2 bases, with 2 bases separating them. CDR1 is LGHNA, CDR2 YNFKEQ, per germline. In nucleotides, the CDR3 is TGTGCCAGCAGCCAGGCCTACGAGCAGTACTTC. Residues: CASSQAYEQYF.

This clone was counted once. The rearrangement joins TRBV2 to TRBJ1-2; no reliable D call. CDR1 and CDR2 from the germline V gene are SNHLY and FYNNEI. Trimming removed 5 bases from V and 3 bases from J, with 10 bases in between. CDR3 size: 13 residues. This CDR3 reads CASSSTEDYGYTF. As DNA, the CDR3 is TGTGCCAGCAGTTCGACGGAGGACTATGGCTACACCTTC.

The chain has TRBV30 and TRBJ1-3; D is perhaps TRBD1 (6 bases). This CDR3 is built from 13 residues. Trimming took 4 bases from V and 2 from J, leaving 9 bases between them. CDR1 is GTSNPN and CDR2 is SVGIG in the germline V gene (reference sequence). CDR3 region: CAWTRGAGNTIYF. Written as DNA, the CDR3 is TGTGCCTGGACGAGGGGGGCTGGAAACACCATATATTTT.

V is TRBV29-1 and J is TRBJ2-1, with a possible D match to TRBD1 (6 bases). The CDR3 is made up of 20 amino acids. CDR1 is SQVTM and CDR2 is ANQGSEA in the germline V gene. V was pared by 4 bases and J by 0 bases, with 28 bases between. The CDR3 DNA is TGCAGCGTTGGCTCCATTACCAGGGGTTGGAATTCCGGCTCCTACAATGAGCAGTTCTTC. Its protein is CSVGSITRGWNSGSYNEQFF.

The V and J genes are TRBV29-1 and TRBJ1-5, with 9 positions matching TRBD1. The CDR3 covers 15 residues. The trim removed 6 bases at V and 2 bases at J, leaving 8 bases unmatched. Germline lookup yields CDR1 SQVTM and CDR2 ANQGSEA. CDR3 nucleotides: TGCAGCGTAAGAGTGGACAGGGGAGGCAATCAGCCCCAGCATTTT. This codes for CSVRVDRGGNQPQHF.

The chain has TRBV30 and TRBJ2-3; 7 bases map to TRBD1. Germline CDR1 GTSNPN, CDR2 SVGIG (reference sequence). V gave up 3 bases and J gave up 1 base; unmatched junction bases: 4. This CDR3 contains 14 residues. The CDR3 region is CAWSNRGRTDTQYF. For the CDR3, the DNA is TGTGCCTGGAGCAACAGGGGACGCACAGATACGCAGTATTTT.

The chain joins TRBV6-4 to TRBJ2-3; 10 positions match TRBD2. The CDR3 loop spans 16 amino acids. CDR1 and CDR2 (germline): MRHNA, SNTAGT. The V and J ends lost 5 bases and 1 base, in that order; junction bases with no gene match: 6. DNA for the CDR3: TGTGCCAGCAGTACTTCAGCGGGAGGGCGCACAGATACGCAGTATTTT. Translated, it gives CASSTSAGGRTDTQYF.

The rearrangement links TRBV6-5 to TRBJ2-7, with TRBD1 identical over 8 bases. The germline V gene encodes CDR1 MNHEY and CDR2 SVGAGI. The CDR3 totals 16 residues. Unmatched junction bases numbered 7, after V lost 0 bases and J lost 3 bases. The CDR3 nucleotides read TGTGCCAGCAGTTACTCGGGGTTCGGACAGGGCTACGAGCAGTACTTC. Protein product: CASSYSGFGQGYEQYF.

The chain has TRBV6-1 and TRBJ2-1; perhaps TRBD1 as D (5 bases). V lost 0 bases and J 9 bases, leaving 21 bases between the germline ends. In germline, CDR1 is MNHNS, CDR2 SASEGT. This CDR3 has 17 amino acids. This CDR3 is CASSEAPTGLRPSEQFF. The CDR3 DNA follows: TGTGCCAGCAGTGAAGCCCCTACAGGTCTTCGTCCTAGTGAGCAGTTCTTC.

The chain uses TRBV2 and TRBJ2-6; no reliable D call. With 6 bases removed from V and 4 bases from J, the gap between germline ends came to 4 bases. Germline assignment: CDR1 SNHLY and CDR2 FYNNEI. The CDR3 has 12 residues. CDR3: CASSLGANVLTF. CDR3 nucleotides: TGTGCCAGCAGCCTAGGGGCCAACGTCCTGACTTTC.